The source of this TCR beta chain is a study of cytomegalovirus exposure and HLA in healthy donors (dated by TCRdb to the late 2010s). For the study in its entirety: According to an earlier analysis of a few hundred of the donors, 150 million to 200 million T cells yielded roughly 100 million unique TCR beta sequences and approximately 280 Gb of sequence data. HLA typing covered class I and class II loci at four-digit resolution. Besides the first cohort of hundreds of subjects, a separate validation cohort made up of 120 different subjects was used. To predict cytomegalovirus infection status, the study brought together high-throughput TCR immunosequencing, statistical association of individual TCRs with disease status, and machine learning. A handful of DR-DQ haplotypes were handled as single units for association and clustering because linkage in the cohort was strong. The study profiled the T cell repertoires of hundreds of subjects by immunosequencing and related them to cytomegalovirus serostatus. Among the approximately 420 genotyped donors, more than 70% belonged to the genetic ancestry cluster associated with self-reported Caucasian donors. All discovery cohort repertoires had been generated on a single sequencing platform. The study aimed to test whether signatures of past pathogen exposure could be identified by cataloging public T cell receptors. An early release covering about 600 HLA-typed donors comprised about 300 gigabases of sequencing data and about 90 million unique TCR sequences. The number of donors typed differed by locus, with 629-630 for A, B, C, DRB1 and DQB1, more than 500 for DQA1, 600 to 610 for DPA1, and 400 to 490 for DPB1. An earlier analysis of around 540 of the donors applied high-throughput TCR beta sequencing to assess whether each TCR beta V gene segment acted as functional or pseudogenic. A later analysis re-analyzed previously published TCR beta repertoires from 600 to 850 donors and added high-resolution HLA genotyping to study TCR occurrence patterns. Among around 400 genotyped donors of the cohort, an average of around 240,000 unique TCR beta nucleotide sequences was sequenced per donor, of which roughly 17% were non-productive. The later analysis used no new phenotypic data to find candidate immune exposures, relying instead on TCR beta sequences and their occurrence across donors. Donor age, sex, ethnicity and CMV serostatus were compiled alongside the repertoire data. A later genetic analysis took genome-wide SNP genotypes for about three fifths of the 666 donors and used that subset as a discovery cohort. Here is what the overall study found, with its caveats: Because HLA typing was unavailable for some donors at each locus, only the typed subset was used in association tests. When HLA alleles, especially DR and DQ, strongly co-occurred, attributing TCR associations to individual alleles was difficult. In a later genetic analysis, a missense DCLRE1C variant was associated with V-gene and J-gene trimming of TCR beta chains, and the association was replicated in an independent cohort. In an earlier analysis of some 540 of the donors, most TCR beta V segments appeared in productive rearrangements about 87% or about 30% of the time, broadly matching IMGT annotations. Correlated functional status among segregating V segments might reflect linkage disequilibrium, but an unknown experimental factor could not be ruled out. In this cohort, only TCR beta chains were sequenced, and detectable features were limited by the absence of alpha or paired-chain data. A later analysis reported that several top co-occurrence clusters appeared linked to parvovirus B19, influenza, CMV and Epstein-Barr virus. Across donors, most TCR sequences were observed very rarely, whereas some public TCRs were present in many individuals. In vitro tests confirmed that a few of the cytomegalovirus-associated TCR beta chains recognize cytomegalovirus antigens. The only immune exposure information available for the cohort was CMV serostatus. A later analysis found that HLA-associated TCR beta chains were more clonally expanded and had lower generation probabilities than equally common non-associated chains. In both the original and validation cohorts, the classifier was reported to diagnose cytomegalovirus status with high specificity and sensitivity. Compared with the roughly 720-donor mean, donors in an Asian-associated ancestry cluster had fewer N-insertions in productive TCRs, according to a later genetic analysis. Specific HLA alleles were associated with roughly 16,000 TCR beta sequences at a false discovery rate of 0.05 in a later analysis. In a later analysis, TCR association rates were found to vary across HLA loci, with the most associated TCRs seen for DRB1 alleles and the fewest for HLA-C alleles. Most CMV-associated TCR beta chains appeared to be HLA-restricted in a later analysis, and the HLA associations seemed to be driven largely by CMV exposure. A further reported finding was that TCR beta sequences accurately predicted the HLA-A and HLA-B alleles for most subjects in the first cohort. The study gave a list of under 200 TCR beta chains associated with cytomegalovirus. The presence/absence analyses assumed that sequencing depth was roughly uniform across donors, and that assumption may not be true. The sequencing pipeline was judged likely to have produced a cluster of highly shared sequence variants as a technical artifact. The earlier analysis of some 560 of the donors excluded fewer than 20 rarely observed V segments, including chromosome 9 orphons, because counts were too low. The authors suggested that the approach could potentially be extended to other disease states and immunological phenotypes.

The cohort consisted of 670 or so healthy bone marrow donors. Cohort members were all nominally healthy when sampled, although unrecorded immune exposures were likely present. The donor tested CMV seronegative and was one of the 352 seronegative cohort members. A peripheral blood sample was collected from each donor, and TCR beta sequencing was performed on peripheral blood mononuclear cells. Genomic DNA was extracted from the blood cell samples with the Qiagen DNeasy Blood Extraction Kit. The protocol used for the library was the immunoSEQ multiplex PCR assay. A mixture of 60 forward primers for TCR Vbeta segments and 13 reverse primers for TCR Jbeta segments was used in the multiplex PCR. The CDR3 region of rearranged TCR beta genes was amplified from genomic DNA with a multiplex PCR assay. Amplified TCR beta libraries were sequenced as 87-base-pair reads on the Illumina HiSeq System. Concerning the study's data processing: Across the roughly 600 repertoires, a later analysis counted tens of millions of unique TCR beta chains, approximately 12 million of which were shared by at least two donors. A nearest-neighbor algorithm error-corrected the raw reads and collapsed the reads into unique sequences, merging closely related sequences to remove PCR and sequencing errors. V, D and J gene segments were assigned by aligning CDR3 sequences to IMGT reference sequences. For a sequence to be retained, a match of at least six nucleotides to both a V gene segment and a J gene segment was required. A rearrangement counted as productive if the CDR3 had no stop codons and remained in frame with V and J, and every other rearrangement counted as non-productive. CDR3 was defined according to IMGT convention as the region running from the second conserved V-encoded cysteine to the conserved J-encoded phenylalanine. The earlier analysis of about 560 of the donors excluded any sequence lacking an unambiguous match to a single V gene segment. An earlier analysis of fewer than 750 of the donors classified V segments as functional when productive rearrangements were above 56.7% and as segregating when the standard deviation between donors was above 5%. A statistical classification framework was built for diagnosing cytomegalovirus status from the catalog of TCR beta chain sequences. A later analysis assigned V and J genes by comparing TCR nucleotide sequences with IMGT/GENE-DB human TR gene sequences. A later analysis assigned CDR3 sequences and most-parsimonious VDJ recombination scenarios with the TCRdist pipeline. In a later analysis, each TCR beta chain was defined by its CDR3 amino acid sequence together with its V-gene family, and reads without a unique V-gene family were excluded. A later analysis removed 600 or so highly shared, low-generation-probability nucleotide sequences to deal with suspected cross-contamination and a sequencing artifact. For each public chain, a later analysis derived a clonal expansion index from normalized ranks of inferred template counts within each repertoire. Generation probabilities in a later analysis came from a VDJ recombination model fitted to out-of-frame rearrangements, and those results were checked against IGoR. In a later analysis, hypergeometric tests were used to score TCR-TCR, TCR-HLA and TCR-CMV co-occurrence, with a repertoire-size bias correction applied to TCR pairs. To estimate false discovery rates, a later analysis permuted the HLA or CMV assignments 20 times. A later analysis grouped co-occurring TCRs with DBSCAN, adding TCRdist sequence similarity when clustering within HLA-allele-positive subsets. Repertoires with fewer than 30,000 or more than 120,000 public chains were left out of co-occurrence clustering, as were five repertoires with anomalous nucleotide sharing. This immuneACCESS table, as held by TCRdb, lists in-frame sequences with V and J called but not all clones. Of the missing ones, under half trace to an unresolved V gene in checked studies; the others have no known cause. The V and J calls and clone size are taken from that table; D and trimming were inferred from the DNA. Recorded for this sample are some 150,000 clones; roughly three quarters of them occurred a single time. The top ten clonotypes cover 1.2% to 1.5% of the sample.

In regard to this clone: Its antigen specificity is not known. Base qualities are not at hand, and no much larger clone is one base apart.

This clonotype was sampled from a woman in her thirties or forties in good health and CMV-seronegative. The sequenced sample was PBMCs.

The CDR3 region: CAWTRGRATEAFF. In nucleotide form, the sequence is TGTGCCTGGACGAGGGGGCGCGCAACTGAAGCTTTCTTT. This chain is built from TRBV30 and TRBJ1-1; the central 7 bases match TRBD1. V trim: 4 bases; J trim: 5 bases; unmatched bases: 7. The CDR3 sequence holds 13 residues, the cysteine and phenylalanine included. Only CDR3 DNA is held: 39 bases, read in frame from base 1. Via the germline V gene (reference sequence), CDR1 is GTSNPN and CDR2 SVGIG.